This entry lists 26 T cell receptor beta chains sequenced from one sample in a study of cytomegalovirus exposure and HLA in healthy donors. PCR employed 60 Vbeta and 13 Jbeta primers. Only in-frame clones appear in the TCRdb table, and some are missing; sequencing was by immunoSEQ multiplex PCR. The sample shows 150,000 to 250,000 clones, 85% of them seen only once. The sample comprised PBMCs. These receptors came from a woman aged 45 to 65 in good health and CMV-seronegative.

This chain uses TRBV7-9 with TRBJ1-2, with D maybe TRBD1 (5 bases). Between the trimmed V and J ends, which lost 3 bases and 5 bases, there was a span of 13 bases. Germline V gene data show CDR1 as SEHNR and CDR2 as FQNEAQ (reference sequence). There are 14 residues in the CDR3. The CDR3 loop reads CASSFLQAPYGYTF. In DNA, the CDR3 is TGTGCCAGCAGCTTCCTACAGGCCCCTTATGGCTACACCTTC.

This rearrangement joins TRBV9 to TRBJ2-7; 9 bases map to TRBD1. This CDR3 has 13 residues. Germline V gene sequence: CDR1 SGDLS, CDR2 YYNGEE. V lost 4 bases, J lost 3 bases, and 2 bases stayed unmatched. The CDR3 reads CASSSTGGYEQYF. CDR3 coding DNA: TGTGCCAGCAGCTCGACAGGGGGCTACGAGCAGTACTTC.

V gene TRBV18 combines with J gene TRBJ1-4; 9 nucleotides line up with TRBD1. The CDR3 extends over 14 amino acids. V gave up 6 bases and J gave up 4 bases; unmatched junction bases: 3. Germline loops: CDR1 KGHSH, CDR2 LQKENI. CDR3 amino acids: CASSRDRVNEKLFF. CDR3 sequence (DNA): TGTGCCAGCTCCCGGGACAGGGTTAATGAAAAACTGTTTTTT.

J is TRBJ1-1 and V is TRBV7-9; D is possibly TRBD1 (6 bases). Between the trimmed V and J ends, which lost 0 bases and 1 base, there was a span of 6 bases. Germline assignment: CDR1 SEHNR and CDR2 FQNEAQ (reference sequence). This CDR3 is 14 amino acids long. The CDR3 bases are TGTGCCAGCAGCTTAGCACAGGGGAACACTGAAGCTTTCTTT. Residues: CASSLAQGNTEAFF.

The CDR3 DNA reads as TGTGCCAGCAGCCAGGGGACTAGCGGGCTAGGCTCCTACAATGAGCAGTTCTTC. Translation: CASSQGTSGLGSYNEQFF. This chain joins TRBV14 and TRBJ2-1; 12 bases are shared with TRBD2. Trimming removed 3 bases from V and 0 bases from J; junction bases left unmatched: 6. The CDR3 length is 18 residues. CDR1 SGHDN and CDR2 FVKESK come from the germline V gene.

The CDR3 protein is CASSVTTYTDTQYF. In DNA, the CDR3 is TGTGCCAGCAGCGTGACTACCTACACAGATACGCAGTATTTT. The chain combines TRBV9 with TRBJ2-3; tentative D call: TRBD2 (5 bases). This CDR3 is built from 14 residues. Trimming removed 2 bases from V and 2 bases from J, with 9 bases in between. Per germline, CDR1 SGDLS and CDR2 YYNGEE.

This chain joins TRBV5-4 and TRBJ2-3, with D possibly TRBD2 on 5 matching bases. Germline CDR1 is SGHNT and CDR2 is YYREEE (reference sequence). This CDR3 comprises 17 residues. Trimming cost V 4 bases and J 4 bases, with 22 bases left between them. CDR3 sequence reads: CASSQKSGNKGADTQYF. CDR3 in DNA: TGTGCCAGCAGCCAAAAAAGCGGTAACAAGGGCGCAGATACGCAGTATTTT.

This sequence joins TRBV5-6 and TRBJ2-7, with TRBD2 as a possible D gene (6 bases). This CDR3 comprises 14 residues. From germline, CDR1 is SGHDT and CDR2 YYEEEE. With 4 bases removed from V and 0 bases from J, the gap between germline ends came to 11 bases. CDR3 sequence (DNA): TGTGCCAGCAGCCCGCGGGGCTTCTCCTACGAGCAGTACTTC. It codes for CASSPRGFSYEQYF. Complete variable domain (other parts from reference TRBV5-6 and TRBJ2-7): DAGVTQSPTHLIKTRGQQVTLRCSPKSGHDTVSWYQQALGQGPQFIFQYYEEEERQRGNFPDRFSGHQFPNYSSELNVNALLLGDSALYLCASSPRGFSYEQYFGPGTRLTVT.

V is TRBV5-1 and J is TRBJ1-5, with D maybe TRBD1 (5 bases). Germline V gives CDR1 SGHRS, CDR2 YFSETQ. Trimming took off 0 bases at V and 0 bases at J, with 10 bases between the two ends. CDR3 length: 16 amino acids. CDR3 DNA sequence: TGCGCCAGCAGCTTGGGTACAGGAGATAGCAATCAGCCCCAGCATTTT. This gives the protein CASSLGTGDSNQPQHF.

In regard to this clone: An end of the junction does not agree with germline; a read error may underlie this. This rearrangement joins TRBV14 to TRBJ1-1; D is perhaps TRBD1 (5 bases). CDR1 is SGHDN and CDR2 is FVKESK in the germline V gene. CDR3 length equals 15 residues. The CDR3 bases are TGTGCCAGCAGCCAAGATGGTACAGGCCCCGCGTCACCGATCTTT. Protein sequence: CASSQDGTGPASPIF.

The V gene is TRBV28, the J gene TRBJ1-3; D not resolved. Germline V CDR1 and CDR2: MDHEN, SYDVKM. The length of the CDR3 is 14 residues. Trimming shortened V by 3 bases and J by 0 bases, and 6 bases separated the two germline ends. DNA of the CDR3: TGTGCCAGCAGTTTGTCCGGCTCTGGAAACACCATATATTTT. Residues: CASSLSGSGNTIYF.

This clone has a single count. The CDR3 nucleotides read TGTGCCAGCAGTAAACCGGGACTAGTTTCCTACAATGAGCAGTTCTTC. Protein product: CASSKPGLVSYNEQFF. The rearrangement joins TRBV5-4 to TRBJ2-1; 8 bases map to TRBD2. Germline trimming cut 5 bases from V and 1 base from J; bases unmatched to any gene: 8. The CDR3 is made up of 16 amino acids. Germline values: CDR1 SGHNT, CDR2 YYREEE (reference sequence). Complete variable domain (other parts from reference TRBV5-4 and TRBJ2-1): ETGVTQSPTHLIKTRGQQVTLRCSSQSGHNTVSWYQQALGQGPQFIFQYYREEENGRGNFPPRFSGLQFPNYSSELNVNALELDDSALYLCASSKPGLVSYNEQFFGPGTRLTVL.

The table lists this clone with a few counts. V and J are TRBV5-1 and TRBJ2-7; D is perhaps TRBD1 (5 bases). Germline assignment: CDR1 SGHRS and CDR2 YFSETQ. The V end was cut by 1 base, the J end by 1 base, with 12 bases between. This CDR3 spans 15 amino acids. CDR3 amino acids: CASSLQGSYSYEQYF. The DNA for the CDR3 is TGCGCCAGCAGCTTGCAGGGCTCCTATTCCTACGAGCAGTACTTC.

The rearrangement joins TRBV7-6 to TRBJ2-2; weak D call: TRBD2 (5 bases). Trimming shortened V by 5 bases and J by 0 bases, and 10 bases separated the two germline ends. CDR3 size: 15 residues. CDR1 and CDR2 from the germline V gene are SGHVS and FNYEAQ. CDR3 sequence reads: CASSRGGANTGELFF. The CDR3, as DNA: TGTGCCAGCAGCCGTGGAGGAGCGAACACCGGGGAGCTGTTTTTT.

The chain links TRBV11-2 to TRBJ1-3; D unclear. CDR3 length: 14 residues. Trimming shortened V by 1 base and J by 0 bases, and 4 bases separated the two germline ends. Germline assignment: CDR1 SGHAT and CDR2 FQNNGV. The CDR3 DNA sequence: TGTGCCAGCAGCTTAGTAGTCTCTGGAAACACCATATATTTT. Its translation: CASSLVVSGNTIYF. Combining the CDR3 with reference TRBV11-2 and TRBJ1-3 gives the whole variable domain EAGVAQSPRYKIIEKRQSVAFWCNPISGHATLYWYQQILGQGPKLLIQFQNNGVVDDSQLPKDRFSAERLKGVDSTLKIQPAKLEDSAVYLCASSLVVSGNTIYFGEGSWLTVV.

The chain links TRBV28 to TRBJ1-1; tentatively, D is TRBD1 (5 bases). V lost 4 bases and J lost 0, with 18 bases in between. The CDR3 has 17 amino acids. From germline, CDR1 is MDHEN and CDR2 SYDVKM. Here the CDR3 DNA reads TGTGCCAGCAGTTCAAGGGCCAAGGGACTAATGAACACTGAAGCTTTCTTT. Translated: CASSSRAKGLMNTEAFF.

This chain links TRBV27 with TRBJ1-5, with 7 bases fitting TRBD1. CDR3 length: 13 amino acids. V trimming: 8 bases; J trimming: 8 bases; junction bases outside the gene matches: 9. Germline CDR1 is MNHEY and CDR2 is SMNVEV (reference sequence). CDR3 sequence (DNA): TGTGCCAGCCGACAGGTAGGGGGCGAGCCCCAGCATTTT. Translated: CASRQVGGEPQHF.

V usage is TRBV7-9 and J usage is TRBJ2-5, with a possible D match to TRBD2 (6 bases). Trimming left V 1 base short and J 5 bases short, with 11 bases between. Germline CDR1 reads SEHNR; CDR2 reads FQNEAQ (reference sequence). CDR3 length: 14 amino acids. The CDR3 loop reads CASSLGAGFETQYF. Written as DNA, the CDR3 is TGTGCCAGCAGCTTAGGGGCGGGATTCGAGACCCAGTACTTC.

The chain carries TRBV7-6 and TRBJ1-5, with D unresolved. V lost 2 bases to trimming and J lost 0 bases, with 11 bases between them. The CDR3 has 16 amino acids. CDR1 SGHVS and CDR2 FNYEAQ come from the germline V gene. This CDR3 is CASSLSTGYSNQPQHF. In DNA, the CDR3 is TGTGCCAGCAGCTTATCTACGGGATATAGCAATCAGCCCCAGCATTTT.

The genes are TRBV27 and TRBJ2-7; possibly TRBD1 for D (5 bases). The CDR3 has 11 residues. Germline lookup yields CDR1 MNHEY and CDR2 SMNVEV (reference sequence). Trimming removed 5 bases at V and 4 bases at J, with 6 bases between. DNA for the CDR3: TGTGCCAGCAGTCAGGGATACGAGCAGTACTTC. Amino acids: CASSQGYEQYF.

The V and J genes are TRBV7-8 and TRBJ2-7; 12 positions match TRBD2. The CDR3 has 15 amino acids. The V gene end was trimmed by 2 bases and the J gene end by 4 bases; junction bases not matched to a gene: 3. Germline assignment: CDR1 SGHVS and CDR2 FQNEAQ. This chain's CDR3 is CASSLRLAGAYEQYF. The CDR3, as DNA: TGTGCCAGCAGCTTAAGACTAGCGGGAGCTTACGAGCAGTACTTC.

CDR3 in amino acids: CASSLAGGRVETQYF. The CDR3 DNA follows: TGTGCCAGCAGCTTGGCAGGGGGTAGGGTAGAGACCCAGTACTTC. The rearrangement uses TRBV5-5 and TRBJ2-5; 7 positions match TRBD1. The CDR3 has 15 residues. V lost 0 bases and J lost 4; bases outside the gene matches: 6. CDR1 is SGHKS and CDR2 is YYEKEE in the germline V gene (reference sequence). The full variable domain, with the rest looked up from reference TRBV5-5 and TRBJ2-5, is DAGVTQSPTHLIKTRGQQVTLRCSPISGHKSVSWYQQVLGQGPQFIFQYYEKEERGRGNFPDRFSARQFPNYSSELNVNALLLGDSALYLCASSLAGGRVETQYFGPGTRLLVL.

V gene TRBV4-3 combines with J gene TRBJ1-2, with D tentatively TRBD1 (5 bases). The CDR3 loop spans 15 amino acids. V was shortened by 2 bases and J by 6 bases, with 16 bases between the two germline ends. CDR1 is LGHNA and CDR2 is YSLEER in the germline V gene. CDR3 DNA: TGCGCCAGCAGCCAAATCGTCCAGGGACTACATGGCTACACCTTC. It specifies CASSQIVQGLHGYTF.

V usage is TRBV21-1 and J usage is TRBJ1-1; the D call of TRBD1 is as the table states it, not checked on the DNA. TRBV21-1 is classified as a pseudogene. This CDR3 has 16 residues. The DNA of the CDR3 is TGTGCCAGCACGCCCTCGGGACAGGGGGCAAGAACTGAAGCTTTCTTT. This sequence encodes CASTPSGQGARTEAFF.

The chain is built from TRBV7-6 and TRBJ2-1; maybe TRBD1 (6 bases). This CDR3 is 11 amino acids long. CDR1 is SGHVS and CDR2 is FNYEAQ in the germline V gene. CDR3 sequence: CASLQGNEQFF. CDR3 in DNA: TGTGCTAGCTTACAGGGTAATGAGCAGTTCTTC.

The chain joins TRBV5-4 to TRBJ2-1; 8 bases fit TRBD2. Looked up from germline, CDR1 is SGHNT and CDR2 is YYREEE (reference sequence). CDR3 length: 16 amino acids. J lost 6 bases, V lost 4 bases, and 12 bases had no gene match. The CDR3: CASSKYGTSKGNEQFF. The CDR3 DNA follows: TGTGCCAGCAGCAAGTACGGGACTAGTAAAGGCAATGAGCAGTTCTTC.